This TCR beta chain originates from a study of response to subunit inactivated influenza vaccine (dated by TCRdb to 2016 to 2018). Concerning the study at large: Deep quantitative profiling of the T cell receptor repertoire was used in the study to follow responses to a trivalent subunit inactivated influenza vaccine. Study-wide findings and limitations: The authors proposed that each seasonal influenza vaccination may bring in only a limited number of new T cells.

With respect to this clonotype: Its target antigen remains unknown. Per-base quality was not reported, and no clone a single base away is much larger than it.

V sheds 6 bases and J sheds 7 bases, leaving 18 bases between their ends. The CDR3 spans 13 residues, from the cysteine through the phenylalanine. The kept DNA is CDR3 alone, 39 bases in frame from the first base. CDR1 and CDR2 are drawn from the germline V gene: SQVTM, ANQGSEA. Preparation of the library involved RT-PCR. TCRdb records Illumina HiSeq 2500 as the sequencer. TCRdb reprocessed the public reads (quality trimming at Q25 with fastp, clone calling with MiXCR) and kept in-frame beta chains. Records with the same CDR3 protein are collapsed into one entry carrying the most frequent genes and DNA. The sample yields hundreds of thousands of distinct CDR3 sequences; less than 20% were counted once. 11% of the sample is taken by the ten largest.

The chain was built from TRBV29-1 and TRBJ1-2; a weak D assignment points to TRBD1 (5 bases agree). The TCR originated in a man aged 45-65 years who received an inactivated influenza vaccine. Donor details come from another sample of the same person, matched by shared clones. Specimen: PBMCs from blood, collected 5 days after vaccination. The CDR3 is CSVGGTVVSGYTF. The DNA is TGCAGCGTGGGGGGGACCGTGGTTTCTGGCTACACCTTC.